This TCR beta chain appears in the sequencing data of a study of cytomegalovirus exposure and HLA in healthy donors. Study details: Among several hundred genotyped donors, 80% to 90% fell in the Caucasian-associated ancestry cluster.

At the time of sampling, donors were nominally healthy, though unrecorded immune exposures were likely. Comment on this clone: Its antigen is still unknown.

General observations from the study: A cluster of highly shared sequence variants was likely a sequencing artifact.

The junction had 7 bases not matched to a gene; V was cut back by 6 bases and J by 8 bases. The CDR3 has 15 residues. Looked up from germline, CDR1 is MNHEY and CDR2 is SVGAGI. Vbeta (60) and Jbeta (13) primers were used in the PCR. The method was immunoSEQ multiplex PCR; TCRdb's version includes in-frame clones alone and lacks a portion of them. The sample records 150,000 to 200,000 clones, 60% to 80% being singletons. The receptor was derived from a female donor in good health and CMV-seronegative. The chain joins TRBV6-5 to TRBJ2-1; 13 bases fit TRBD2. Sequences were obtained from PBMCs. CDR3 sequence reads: CASRPGTSGDYEQFF. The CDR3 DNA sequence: TGTGCCAGCAGGCCTGGGACTAGCGGGGACTATGAGCAGTTCTTC.